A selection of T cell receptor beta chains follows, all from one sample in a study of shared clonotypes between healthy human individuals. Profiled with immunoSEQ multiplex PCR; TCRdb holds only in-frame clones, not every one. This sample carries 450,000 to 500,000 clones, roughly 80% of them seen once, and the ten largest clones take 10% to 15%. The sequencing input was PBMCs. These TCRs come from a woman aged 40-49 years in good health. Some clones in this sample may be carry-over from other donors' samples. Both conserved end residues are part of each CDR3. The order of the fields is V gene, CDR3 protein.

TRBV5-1,CASSLAENRYEAFF
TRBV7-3,CASSLRSTGELFF
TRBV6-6,CASTNRGQPQHF
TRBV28,CASSPLASGEQYF
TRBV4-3,CASSQSGLAGRYNEQFF
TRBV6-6,CASSADYPANTGELFF
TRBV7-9,CASSSSPGLSTDTQYF
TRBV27,CASSFGTGGSDAFF
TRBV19,CASSFSSGSWDEQFF
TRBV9,CASSVRQANTEAFF
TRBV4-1,CASSQGGSLGFVAEAFF
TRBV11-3,CASSLNGLANTEAFF
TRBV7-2,CASSRGFQPQHF
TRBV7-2,CASSLVGDVSYEQYF
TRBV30,CAWSGTSNTGELFF
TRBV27,CASSWNRNNEKLFF
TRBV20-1,CSAYRGNEQFF
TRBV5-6,CASSLGFSGSAGEQFF
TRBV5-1,CASSGEGGLVDEQYF
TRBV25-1,CASSEAGATNYGYTF
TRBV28,CASRAGTGAYGYTF
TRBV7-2,CASSSPGQPNYGYTF
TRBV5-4,CASRPGQGALETQYF
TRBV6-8,CASSRGGDPGQPQHF
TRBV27,CASSSSVEEQYF
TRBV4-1,CASSQGGRSTGNTIYF
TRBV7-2,CASSPVAGARTGELFF
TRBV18,CASSRDRGNQPQHF
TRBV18,CASSPSLISYEQYF
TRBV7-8,CASTSPGQGGSEVLFF
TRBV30,CAWSRLAGQVEQFF
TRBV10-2,CASSDTSRTGGGPQHF
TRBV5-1,CASSLGPFTGYHSYEQYF
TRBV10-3,CAISESRGLAGGAGEQFF
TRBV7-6,CASSLKRTAYEQYF
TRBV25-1,CASSETGLGEQYF
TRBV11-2,CASSDPSRGRRNQPQHF
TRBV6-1,CASSEARSGPNTEAFF
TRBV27,CATPGGANVLTF
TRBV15,CATSQFGSYEQYF
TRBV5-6,CASSFPGTSSSEQFF
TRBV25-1,CASSPGQGGNTGELFF
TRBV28,CASSSHRDRGISGNTIYF